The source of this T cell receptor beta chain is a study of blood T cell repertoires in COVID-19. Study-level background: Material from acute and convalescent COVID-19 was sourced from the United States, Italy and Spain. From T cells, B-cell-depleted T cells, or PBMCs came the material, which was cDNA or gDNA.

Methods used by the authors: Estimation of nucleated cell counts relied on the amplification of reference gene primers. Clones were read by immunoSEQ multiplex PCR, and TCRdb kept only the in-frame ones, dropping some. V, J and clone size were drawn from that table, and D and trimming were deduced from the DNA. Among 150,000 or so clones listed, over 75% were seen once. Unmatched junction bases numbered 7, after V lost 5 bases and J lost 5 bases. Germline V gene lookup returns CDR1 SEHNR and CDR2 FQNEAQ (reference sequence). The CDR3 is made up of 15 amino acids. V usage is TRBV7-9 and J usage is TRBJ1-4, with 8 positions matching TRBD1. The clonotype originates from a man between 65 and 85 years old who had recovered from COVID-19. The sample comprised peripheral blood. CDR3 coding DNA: TGTGCCAGCAGCAACAGACAGGGGATCAATGAAAAACTGTTTTTT. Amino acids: CASSNRQGINEKLFF.